Presented here are 25 T cell receptor beta chains from one specimen sequenced in a study of cytomegalovirus exposure and HLA in healthy donors. Vbeta (60) and Jbeta (13) primers were used in the PCR. Sequenced by immunoSEQ multiplex PCR; TCRdb stores in-frame clones only, minus some. Of over 100,000 clones in the sample, under 85% are singletons; the top ten hold approximately 4.2%. Sequenced input: PBMCs. These TCRs come from a male donor in good health and CMV-seropositive.

The genes are TRBV15 and TRBJ1-5; weak D call: TRBD1 (5 bases). The CDR3 is 16 amino acids. The germline V gene encodes CDR1 LNHNV and CDR2 YYDKDF (reference sequence). The V end lost 3 bases, the J end lost 6 bases, and 18 bases lay between the germline ends. The CDR3 DNA is TGTGCCACCAGCAGTGGGGTAGGGGACTCTATTCAGCCCCAGCATTTT. Residues: CATSSGVGDSIQPQHF.

The rearrangement joins TRBV2 to TRBJ2-1; 8 bases align to TRBD1. The CDR3 extends over 15 amino acids. Germline V CDR1 and CDR2: SNHLY, FYNNEI. J was trimmed by 2 bases and V by 8 bases; bases with no gene match: 8. CDR3 DNA sequence: TGTGCCAGCCTCAGGGGGCCACCCGCCTACAATGAGCAGTTCTTC. Protein sequence: CASLRGPPAYNEQFF.

This clone has more than one count but fewer than ten. This rearrangement joins TRBV19 to TRBJ1-5; possible D gene TRBD1, 5 bases. This CDR3 contains 18 residues. Trimming took 5 bases from V and 0 from J, leaving 20 bases between them. CDR1 and CDR2 (germline): LNHDA, SQIVND (reference sequence). The CDR3 DNA reads TGTGCCAGTAGTCTGGGGGGGGGAGGTCGACATAGCAATCAGCCCCAGCATTTT. Its protein is CASSLGGGGRHSNQPQHF.

This chain links TRBV7-9 with TRBJ1-6; 7 bases map to TRBD1. Trimming took 0 bases from V and 14 from J; bases not matched to a gene: 10. The CDR3 totals 15 residues. Germline CDR1 SEHNR, CDR2 FQNEAQ (reference sequence). DNA for the CDR3: TGTGCCAGCAGCTTAGCAGAATTCTTCAGGGGGTCCCTCCACTTT. It specifies CASSLAEFFRGSLHF.

The chain is built from TRBV19 and TRBJ2-2; 7 nucleotides line up with TRBD1. In germline, CDR1 is LNHDA, CDR2 SQIVND (reference sequence). Germline trimming cut 6 bases from V and 4 bases from J; bases unmatched to any gene: 11. CDR3 length equals 16 residues. The CDR3 spells CASRSPGTDLTGELFF. The CDR3 DNA reads as TGTGCCAGTAGATCCCCCGGGACAGATCTCACCGGGGAGCTGTTTTTT. Variable domain in full (rest from reference TRBV19 and TRBJ2-2): DGGITQSPKYLFRKEGQNVTLSCEQNLNHDAMYWYRQDPGQGLRLIYYSQIVNDFQKGDIAEGYSVSREKKESFPLTVTSAQKNPTAFYLCASRSPGTDLTGELFFGEGSRLTVL.

The chain has TRBV5-6 and TRBJ1-6; TRBD1 aligns across 7 bases. Trimming took 4 bases from V and 0 from J; bases not matched to a gene: 4. In germline, CDR1 is SGHDT, CDR2 YYEEEE. The CDR3 runs 16 residues. The CDR3, as DNA: TGTGCCAGCAGCGGGGACAGAAGCTCCTATAATTCACCCCTCCACTTT. Protein sequence: CASSGDRSSYNSPLHF.

This clone was seen only once. V and J are TRBV6-1 and TRBJ1-2; D uncertain. Trimming took off 11 bases at V and 7 bases at J, with 23 bases between the two ends. This CDR3 has 14 amino acids. CDR1 and CDR2 from the germline V gene are MNHNS and SASEGT. As DNA, the CDR3 is TGTGCCTTAGACGTGGTTCGGGGATTCTCTGGCTACACCTTC. Translated: CALDVVRGFSGYTF.

The chain is built from TRBV4-2 and TRBJ2-2; a possible D gene is TRBD1 (6 bases). Germline CDR1 reads LGHNA; CDR2 reads YNFKEQ. V was trimmed by 11 bases and J by 3 bases, leaving 16 bases between them. The CDR3 length is 14 residues. The CDR3 spells CAAGKAGDTGELFF. The CDR3, as DNA: TGTGCCGCAGGAAAGGCAGGGGACACCGGGGAGCTGTTTTTT.

This rearrangement joins TRBV19 to TRBJ2-3, with TRBD2 matching over 12 bases. After removal of 5 bases from V and 0 bases from J, the junction contained 3 bases not matched to a gene. Germline CDR1 and CDR2: LNHDA and SQIVND (reference sequence). CDR3 size: 16 residues. As DNA, the CDR3 is TGTGCCAGTAGTCTCGGACTAGCGGGGAGCACAGATACGCAGTATTTT. This sequence encodes CASSLGLAGSTDTQYF.

This chain uses TRBV13 with TRBJ1-2, with TRBD1 matching 7 bases. From germline, CDR1 is PRHDT and CDR2 FYEKMQ (reference sequence). The CDR3 is 15 amino acids. V lost 3 bases, J lost 8 bases, and 12 bases stayed unmatched. Here the CDR3 DNA reads TGTGCCAGCAGCTTTGGGCCCGGACAGGACAACGGCTACACCTTC. Translation gives CASSFGPGQDNGYTF.

This sequence joins TRBV19 and TRBJ2-2; TRBD2 matches 13 bases. Germline CDR1 LNHDA, CDR2 SQIVND (reference sequence). This CDR3 region has 14 residues. V trimming: 10 bases; J trimming: 6 bases; junction bases outside the gene matches: 5. CDR3 nucleotide sequence: TGTGCCACCACTAGCGGGGGGGCGCCCGGGGAGCTGTTTTTT. It yields the protein CATTSGGAPGELFF. The full variable domain, rest sourced from reference TRBV19 and TRBJ2-2, is DGGITQSPKYLFRKEGQNVTLSCEQNLNHDAMYWYRQDPGQGLRLIYYSQIVNDFQKGDIAEGYSVSREKKESFPLTVTSAQKNPTAFYLCATTSGGAPGELFFGEGSRLTVL.

Remarks on this clone: The conserved closing phenylalanine or tryptophan is absent in this CDR3, likely reflecting a read error. The DNA is omitted, as the CDR3 cannot be located on it reliably, and the CDR3 follows TCRdb's listing. The gene calls are TRBV15 and TRBJ2-7; TRBD1 is the table's D call and was not checked against the DNA. Including both end residues, the CDR3 is 14 amino acids long. Germline-derived CDR1 and CDR2 are LNHNV and YYDKDF (reference sequence). CDR3 in amino acids: CATSRDRDRVLVYL.

The V call is TRBV7-3, the J call TRBJ1-1; TRBD1 might be the D (6 bases). The V end was cut by 4 bases, the J end by 4 bases, with 19 bases between. The germline V gene has CDR1 SGHTA and CDR2 FQGTGA. The CDR3 has 16 residues. The chain's CDR3 is CASSSLGGAGGTEAFF. For the CDR3, the DNA is TGTGCCAGCAGCTCACTCGGGGGGGCTGGGGGCACTGAAGCTTTCTTT. Supplemented by reference TRBV7-3 and TRBJ1-1, the full variable domain reads GAGVSQTPSNKVTEKGKYVELRCDPISGHTALYWYRQSLGQGPEFLIYFQGTGAADDSGLPNDRFFAVRPEGSVSTLKIQRTERGDSAVYLCASSSLGGAGGTEAFFGQGTRLTVV.

This chain connects TRBV27 to TRBJ2-2, with 8 bases matching TRBD1. The CDR3 consists of 16 residues. J was trimmed by 6 bases and V by 0 bases; bases with no gene match: 6. Germline V lookup: CDR1 MNHEY, CDR2 SMNVEV (reference sequence). CDR3 DNA: TGTGCCAGCAGTTTATCGCCAGGGACAGGCCCCGGGGAGCTGTTTTTT. Protein product: CASSLSPGTGPGELFF.

A word on this clone: At one boundary the junction diverges from the germline segment, which might be a read error. V is TRBV7-9 and J is TRBJ2-2; D is possibly TRBD1 (6 bases). Per germline, CDR1 SEHNR and CDR2 FQNEAQ (reference sequence). The CDR3 loop spans 16 amino acids. CDR3 amino acids: CSSSLLGGESGGELFF. CDR3 nucleotide sequence: TGTTCCAGCAGCCTCCTAGGGGGAGAGTCTGGCGGGGAGCTGTTTTTT.

The gene calls are TRBV28 and TRBJ2-2; possible D gene TRBD2, 6 bases. V gave up 2 bases and J gave up 0 bases, with 13 bases separating them. Germline CDR1 MDHEN, CDR2 SYDVKM. The CDR3 spans 17 residues. The DNA for the CDR3 is TGTGCCAGCAGTTTAAATGTAAGGGACTCGAACACCGGGGAGCTGTTTTTT. This gives the protein CASSLNVRDSNTGELFF.

On this clone: Compared with germline, one end of the junction differs, possibly owing to a read error. The chain combines TRBV18 with TRBJ2-7, with 7 bases identical to TRBD1. The germline V gene encodes CDR1 KGHSH and CDR2 LQKENI. The CDR3 has 12 residues. This CDR3 reads CASSPKGQPVNF. Written as DNA, the CDR3 is TGTGCCAGCTCACCAAAGGGACAGCCAGTGAACTTC.

This chain connects TRBV27 to TRBJ1-4; maybe TRBD1 (5 bases). CDR3 length: 17 residues. CDR1 and CDR2 (germline): MNHEY, SMNVEV (reference sequence). V shed 0 bases and J shed 0 bases, with 11 bases lying between them. As DNA, the CDR3 is TGTGCCAGCAGTTTATCGGCCAGGGCCCCAACTAATGAAAAACTGTTTTTT. This sequence encodes CASSLSARAPTNEKLFF. The variable domain in full, with the rest retrieved from reference TRBV27 and TRBJ1-4, is EAQVTQNPRYLITVTGKKLTVTCSQNMNHEYMSWYRQDPGLGLRQIYYSMNVEVTDKGDVPEGYKVSRKEKRNFPLILESPSPNQTSLYFCASSLSARAPTNEKLFFGSGTQLSVL.

The rearrangement links TRBV2 to TRBJ1-1; unclear D gene. Per germline, CDR1 SNHLY and CDR2 FYNNEI. V lost 8 bases to trimming and J lost 0 bases, with 7 bases between them. This CDR3 contains 12 residues. The CDR3 protein is CASVGVNTEAFF. In DNA, the CDR3 is TGTGCCAGCGTAGGAGTGAACACTGAAGCTTTCTTT.

The chain joins TRBV28 to TRBJ2-1, with 7 bases lining up with TRBD2. Germline V gene data show CDR1 as MDHEN and CDR2 as SYDVKM. Trimming at V came to 8 bases and at J to 5 bases, leaving 6 bases not matched to a gene. The CDR3 is 13 residues long. The CDR3 is CASVGGSHNEQFF. In nucleotides, the CDR3 is TGTGCCAGCGTCGGGGGGTCACACAATGAGCAGTTCTTC. Using reference TRBV28 and TRBJ2-1 for the parts outside the CDR3, the full variable domain is DVKVTQSSRYLVKRTGEKVFLECVQDMDHENMFWYRQDPGLGLRLIYFSYDVKMKEKGDIPEGYSVSREKKERFSLILESASTNQTSMYLCASVGGSHNEQFFGPGTRLTVL.

This chain uses TRBV30 with TRBJ2-7, with D possibly being TRBD2 (5 bases). CDR1 and CDR2 from the germline V gene are GTSNPN and SVGIG (reference sequence). The CDR3 is 13 residues long. Trimming removed 4 bases from V and 6 bases from J, with 16 bases in between. As DNA, the CDR3 is TGTGCCTGGAACCCACTGTTTCGGGGCGAGCAGTACTTC. Translated: CAWNPLFRGEQYF.

This chain links TRBV9 with TRBJ2-1, with 7 bases aligning to TRBD1. CDR3 size: 15 residues. Germline V lookup: CDR1 SGDLS, CDR2 YYNGEE. The trim removed 0 bases at V and 5 bases at J, leaving 5 bases unmatched. The CDR3 nucleotides read TGTGCCAGCAGCGTAGAGACAGGGCCAAACAATGAGCAGTTCTTC. This sequence encodes CASSVETGPNNEQFF.

This sequence joins TRBV7-3 and TRBJ2-1, with no clear D. This CDR3 is 13 amino acids long. The V and J ends lost 2 bases and 9 bases respectively, with 11 bases between them. Germline lookup yields CDR1 SGHTA and CDR2 FQGTGA. In DNA, the CDR3 is TGTGCCAGCAGCTTATGGGCGCGCAGTGAGCAGTTCTTC. Amino acids: CASSLWARSEQFF.

This clone was seen a single time. The chain has TRBV2 and TRBJ2-3; 8 positions match TRBD1. This CDR3 is 15 amino acids long. J lost 4 bases, V lost 4 bases, and 7 bases had no gene match. CDR1 and CDR2 (germline): SNHLY, FYNNEI. This CDR3 is CASSGGDRFADTQYF. The CDR3 DNA sequence: TGTGCCAGCAGTGGGGGGGACAGGTTCGCAGATACGCAGTATTTT.

This chain joins TRBV6-5 and TRBJ1-1, with 7 bases that match TRBD1. Germline CDR1 and CDR2: MNHEY and SVGAGI. The trim removed 6 bases at V and 1 base at J, leaving 2 bases unmatched. This CDR3 comprises 13 residues. As DNA, the CDR3 is TGTGCCAGCAGCCGGACAGGGAACACTGAAGCTTTCTTT. It specifies CASSRTGNTEAFF.